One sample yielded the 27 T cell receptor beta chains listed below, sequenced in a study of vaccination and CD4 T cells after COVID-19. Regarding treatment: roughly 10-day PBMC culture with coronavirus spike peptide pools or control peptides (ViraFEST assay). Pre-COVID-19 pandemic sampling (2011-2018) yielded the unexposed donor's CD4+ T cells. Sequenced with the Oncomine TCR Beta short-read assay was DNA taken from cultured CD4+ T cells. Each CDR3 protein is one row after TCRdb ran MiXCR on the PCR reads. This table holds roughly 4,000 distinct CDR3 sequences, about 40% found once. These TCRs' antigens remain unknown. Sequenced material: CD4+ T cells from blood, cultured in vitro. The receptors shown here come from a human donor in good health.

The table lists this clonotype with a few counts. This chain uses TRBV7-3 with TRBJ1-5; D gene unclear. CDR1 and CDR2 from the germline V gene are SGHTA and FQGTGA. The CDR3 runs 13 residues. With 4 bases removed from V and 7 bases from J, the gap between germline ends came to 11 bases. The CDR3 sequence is CASSSHPDQPQHF. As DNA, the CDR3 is TGTGCCAGCAGCTCCCATCCGGACCAGCCCCAGCATTTT. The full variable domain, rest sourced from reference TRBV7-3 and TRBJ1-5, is GAGVSQTPSNKVTEKGKYVELRCDPISGHTALYWYRQSLGQGPEFLIYFQGTGAADDSGLPNDRFFAVRPEGSVSTLKIQRTERGDSAVYLCASSSHPDQPQHFGDGTRLSIL.

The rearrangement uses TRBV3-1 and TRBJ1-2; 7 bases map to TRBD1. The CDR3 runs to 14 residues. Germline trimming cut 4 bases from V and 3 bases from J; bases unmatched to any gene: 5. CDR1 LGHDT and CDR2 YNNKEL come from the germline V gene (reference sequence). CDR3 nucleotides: TGTGCCAGCAGCCCCCGACAGGGATACTATGGCTACACCTTC. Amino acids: CASSPRQGYYGYTF.

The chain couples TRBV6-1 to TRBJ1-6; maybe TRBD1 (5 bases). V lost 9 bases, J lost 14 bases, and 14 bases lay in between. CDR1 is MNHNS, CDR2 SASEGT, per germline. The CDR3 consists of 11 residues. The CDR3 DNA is TGTGCCAGAAGGGACGTTATGGCCCTCCACTTT. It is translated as CARRDVMALHF.

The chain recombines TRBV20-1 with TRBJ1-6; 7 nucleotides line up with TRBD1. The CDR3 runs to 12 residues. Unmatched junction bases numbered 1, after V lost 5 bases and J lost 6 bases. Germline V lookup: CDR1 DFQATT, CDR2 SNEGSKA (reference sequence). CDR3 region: CSAHRGNSPLHF. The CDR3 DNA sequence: TGCAGTGCTCACAGGGGTAATTCACCCCTCCACTTT.

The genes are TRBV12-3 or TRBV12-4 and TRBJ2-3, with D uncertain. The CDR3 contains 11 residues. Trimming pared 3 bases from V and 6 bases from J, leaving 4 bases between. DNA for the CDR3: TGTGCCAGCAGTTTGTGGGATACGCAGTATTTT. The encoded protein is CASSLWDTQYF.

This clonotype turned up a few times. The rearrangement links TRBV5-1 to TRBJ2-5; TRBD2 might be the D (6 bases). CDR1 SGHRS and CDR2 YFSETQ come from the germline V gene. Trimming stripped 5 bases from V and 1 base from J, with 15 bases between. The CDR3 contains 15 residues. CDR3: CASRLSGEIQETQYF. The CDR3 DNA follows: TGCGCCAGCAGACTTAGCGGCGAGATCCAAGAGACCCAGTACTTC.

CDR3 region: CASSPWTERGYTF. The DNA of the CDR3 is TGTGCCAGCTCACCCTGGACAGAGAGGGGCTACACCTTC. The chain has TRBV18 and TRBJ1-2; D is possibly TRBD1 (6 bases). Germline CDR1 is KGHSH and CDR2 is LQKENI. The CDR3 runs 13 residues. The V and J ends lost 3 bases and 8 bases respectively, with 13 bases between them. Full variable domain (remainder filled in from reference TRBV18 and TRBJ1-2): NAGVMQNPRHLVRRRGQEARLRCSPMKGHSHVYWYRQLPEEGLKFMVYLQKENIIDESGMPKERFSAEFPKEGPSILRIQQVVRGDSAAYFCASSPWTERGYTFGSGTRLTVV.

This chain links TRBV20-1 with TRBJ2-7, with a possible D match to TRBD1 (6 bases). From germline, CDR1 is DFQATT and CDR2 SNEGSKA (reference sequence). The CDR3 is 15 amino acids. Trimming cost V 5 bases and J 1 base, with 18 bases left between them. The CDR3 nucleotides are TGCAGTGCTTTGCCCTTAACAGGGATATCCTACGAGCAGTACTTC. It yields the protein CSALPLTGISYEQYF.

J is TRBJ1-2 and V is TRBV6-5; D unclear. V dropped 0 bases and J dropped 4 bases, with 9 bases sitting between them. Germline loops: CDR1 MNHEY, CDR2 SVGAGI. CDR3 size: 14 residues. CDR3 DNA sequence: TGTGCCAGCAGTTACTCGGGGTCCGGCTATGGCTACACCTTC. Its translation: CASSYSGSGYGYTF.

This chain's CDR3 is CASSQLLSHGNQPQHF. The CDR3 coding sequence is TGCGCCAGCAGTCAATTATTGAGCCATGGCAATCAGCCCCAGCATTTT. The chain couples TRBV23-1 to TRBJ1-5, with D unclear. TRBV23-1 is an open reading frame, and its role is uncertain. The CDR3 has 16 residues. With 1 base removed from V and 2 bases from J, the gap between germline ends came to 12 bases.

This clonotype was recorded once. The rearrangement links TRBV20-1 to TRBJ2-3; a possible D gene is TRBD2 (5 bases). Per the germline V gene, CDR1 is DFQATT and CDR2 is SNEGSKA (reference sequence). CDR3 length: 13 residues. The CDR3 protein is CSPSGGNTDTQYF. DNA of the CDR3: TGCAGCCCCAGCGGAGGAAACACAGATACGCAGTATTTT.

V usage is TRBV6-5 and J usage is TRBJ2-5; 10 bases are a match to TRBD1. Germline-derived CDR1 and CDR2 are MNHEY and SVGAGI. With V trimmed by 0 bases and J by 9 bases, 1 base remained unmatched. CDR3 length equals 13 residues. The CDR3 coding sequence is TGTGCCAGCAGTTACTCGGACAGGGGGGCCCAGTACTTC. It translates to CASSYSDRGAQYF.

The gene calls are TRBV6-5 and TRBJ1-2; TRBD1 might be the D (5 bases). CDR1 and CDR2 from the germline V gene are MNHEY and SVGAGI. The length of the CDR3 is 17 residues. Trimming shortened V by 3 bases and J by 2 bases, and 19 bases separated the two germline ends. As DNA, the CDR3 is TGTGCCAGCAGTTATTCCCCCCGCGGGGGGAAGAACTATGGCTACACCTTC. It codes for CASSYSPRGGKNYGYTF.

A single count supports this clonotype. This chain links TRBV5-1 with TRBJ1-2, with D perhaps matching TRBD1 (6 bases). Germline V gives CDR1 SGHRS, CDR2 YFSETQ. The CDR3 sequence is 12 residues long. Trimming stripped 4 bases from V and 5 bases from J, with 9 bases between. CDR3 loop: CASSPQGYGYTF. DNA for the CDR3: TGCGCCAGCAGCCCACAGGGATATGGCTACACCTTC.

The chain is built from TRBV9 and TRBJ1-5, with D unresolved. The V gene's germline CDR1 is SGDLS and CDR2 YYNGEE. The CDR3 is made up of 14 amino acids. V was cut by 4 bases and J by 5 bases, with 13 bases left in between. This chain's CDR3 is CASSPGWSDQPQHF. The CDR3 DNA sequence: TGTGCCAGCAGCCCCGGATGGTCGGATCAGCCCCAGCATTTT. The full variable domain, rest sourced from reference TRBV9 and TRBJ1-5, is DSGVTQTPKHLITATGQRVTLRCSPRSGDLSVYWYQQSLDQGLQFLIQYYNGEERAKGNILERFSAQQFPDLHSELNLSSLELGDSALYFCASSPGWSDQPQHFGDGTRLSIL.

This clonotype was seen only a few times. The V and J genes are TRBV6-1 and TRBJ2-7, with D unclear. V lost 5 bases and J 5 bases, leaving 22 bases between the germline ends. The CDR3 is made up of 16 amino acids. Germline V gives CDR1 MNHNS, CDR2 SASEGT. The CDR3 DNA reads TGTGCCAGCAGTCGTACAACCGCGGATAAGGTCGACGAGCAGTACTTC. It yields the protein CASSRTTADKVDEQYF.

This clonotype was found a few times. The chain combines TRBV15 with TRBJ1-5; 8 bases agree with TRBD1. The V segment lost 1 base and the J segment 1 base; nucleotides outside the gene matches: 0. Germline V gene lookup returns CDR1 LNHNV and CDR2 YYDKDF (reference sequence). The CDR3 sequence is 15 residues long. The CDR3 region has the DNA TGTGCCACCAGCAGAGGGACAGGGAGCAATCAGCCCCAGCATTTT. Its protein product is CATSRGTGSNQPQHF.

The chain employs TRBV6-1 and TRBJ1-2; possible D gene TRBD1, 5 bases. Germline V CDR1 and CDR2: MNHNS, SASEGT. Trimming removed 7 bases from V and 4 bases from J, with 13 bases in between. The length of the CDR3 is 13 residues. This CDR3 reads CASILYRTYGYTF. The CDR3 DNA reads TGTGCCAGCATACTATACAGGACCTATGGCTACACCTTC.

CDR3 bases: TGCAGTGCTAGAGCAGGGGTGGGGAACTCCTACAATGAGCAGTTCTTC. It encodes CSARAGVGNSYNEQFF. The chain uses TRBV20-1 and TRBJ2-1; D perhaps matches TRBD1 (6 bases). Germline V gene lookup returns CDR1 DFQATT and CDR2 SNEGSKA (reference sequence). Trimming cost V 1 base and J 0 bases, with 13 bases left between them. This CDR3 comprises 16 residues.

CDR3 sequence reads: CASSLALGGPSYEQYF. DNA of the CDR3: TGTGCCAGCAGCTTAGCGCTGGGGGGGCCCTCCTACGAGCAGTACTTC. The chain links TRBV7-2 to TRBJ2-7, with a possible D match to TRBD2 (7 bases). Germline V CDR1 and CDR2: SGHTA, FQGNSA. V shed 0 bases and J shed 0 bases, with 12 bases lying between them. This CDR3 comprises 16 residues. Based on the CDR3 plus reference TRBV7-2 and TRBJ2-7, the full variable domain is GAGVSQSPSNKVTEKGKDVELRCDPISGHTALYWYRQSLGQGLEFLIYFQGNSAPDKSGLPSDRFSAERTGGSVSTLTIQRTQQEDSAVYLCASSLALGGPSYEQYFGPGTRLTVT.

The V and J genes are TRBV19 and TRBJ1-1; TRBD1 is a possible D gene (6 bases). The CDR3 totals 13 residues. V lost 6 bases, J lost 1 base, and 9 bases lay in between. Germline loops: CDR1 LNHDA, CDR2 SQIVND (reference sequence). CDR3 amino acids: CASSVRGNTEAFF. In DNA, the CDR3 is TGTGCCAGTAGCGTCAGGGGGAACACTGAAGCTTTCTTT.

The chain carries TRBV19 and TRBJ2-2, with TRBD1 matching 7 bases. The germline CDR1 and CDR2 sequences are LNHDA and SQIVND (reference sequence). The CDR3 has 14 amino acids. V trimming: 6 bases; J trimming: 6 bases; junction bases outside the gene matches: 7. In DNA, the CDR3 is TGTGCCAGTAGGGCACAGGGGTGGTCCGGGGAGCTGTTTTTT. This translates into CASRAQGWSGELFF.

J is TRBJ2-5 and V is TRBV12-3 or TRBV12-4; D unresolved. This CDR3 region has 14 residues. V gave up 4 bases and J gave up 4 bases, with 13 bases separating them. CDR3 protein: CASSSPGRRETQYF. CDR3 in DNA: TGTGCCAGCAGTTCCCCCGGGCGGCGAGAGACCCAGTACTTC.

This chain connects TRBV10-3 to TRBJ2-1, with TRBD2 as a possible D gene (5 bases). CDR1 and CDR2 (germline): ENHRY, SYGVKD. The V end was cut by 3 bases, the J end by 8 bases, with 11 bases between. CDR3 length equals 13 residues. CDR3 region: CAISEFGADEQFF. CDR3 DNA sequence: TGTGCCATCAGTGAATTTGGAGCGGATGAGCAGTTCTTC.

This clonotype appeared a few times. CDR3 loop: CSALRAGVTDTQYF. CDR3 sequence (DNA): TGCAGTGCCCTCAGAGCGGGGGTAACAGATACGCAGTATTTT. This sequence joins TRBV20-1 and TRBJ2-3; 8 nucleotides line up with TRBD2. CDR3 length: 14 residues. Germline V gene lookup returns CDR1 DFQATT and CDR2 SNEGSKA (reference sequence). V shed 6 bases, J shed 3 bases, and the junction held 8 bases outside the gene matches.

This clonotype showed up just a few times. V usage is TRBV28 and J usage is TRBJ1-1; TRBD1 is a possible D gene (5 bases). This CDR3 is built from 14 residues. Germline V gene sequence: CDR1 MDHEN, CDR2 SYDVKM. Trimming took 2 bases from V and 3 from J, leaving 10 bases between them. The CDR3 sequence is CASSLPRGDTEAFF. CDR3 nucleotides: TGTGCCAGCAGTTTACCCCGGGGGGACACTGAAGCTTTCTTT.

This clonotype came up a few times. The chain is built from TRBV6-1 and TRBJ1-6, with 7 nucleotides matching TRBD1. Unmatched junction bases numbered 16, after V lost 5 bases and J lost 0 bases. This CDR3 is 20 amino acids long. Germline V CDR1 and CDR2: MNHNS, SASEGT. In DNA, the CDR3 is TGTGCCAGCAGTAGACAGGGCGGAACGGTACGGGGCTCCTATAATTCACCCCTCCACTTT. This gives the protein CASSRQGGTVRGSYNSPLHF.